A single sample gave rise to the 12 T cell receptor beta chains below, sequenced in a study of response to subunit inactivated influenza vaccine. TCRdb reanalysed the RT-PCR reads using MiXCR and keeps one entry per CDR3 protein. The table lists hundreds of thousands of distinct CDR3 sequences, roughly 12% of them singletons. These same records also appear under a second study, on T cells expressing NK-cell markers. That study reports: The cDNA for TCR beta came from 5'RACE template switching with UMIs.

Sequenced material: PBMCs from blood, taken on the day of vaccination. These receptors came from a man in his forties or fifties who received an inactivated influenza vaccine.

In this sample, this clonotype turned up a few times. The chain has TRBV30 and TRBJ1-1, with D unclear. V gave up 2 bases and J gave up 3 bases, with 16 bases separating them. CDR3 length equals 15 residues. Germline CDR1 GTSNPN, CDR2 SVGIG (reference sequence). The CDR3 spells CAWSSSALRHTEAFF. DNA of the CDR3: TGTGCCTGGAGTTCTTCGGCCCTCCGGCACACTGAAGCTTTCTTT.

This clonotype appeared a few times. This sequence joins TRBV5-5 and TRBJ2-7; 10 bases map to TRBD2. The CDR3 totals 15 residues. Germline V lookup: CDR1 SGHKS, CDR2 YYEKEE (reference sequence). Trimming removed 4 bases from V and 2 bases from J; junction bases left unmatched: 6. CDR3 in amino acids: CASSIAGGAPYEQYF. The CDR3, as DNA: TGTGCCAGCAGCATAGCGGGAGGCGCACCCTACGAGCAGTACTTC.

This clonotype was counted many times. The CDR3 bases are TGCAGCGTTGAGAAAGGGGAGGAGACCCAGTACTTC. This encodes CSVEKGEETQYF. This sequence joins TRBV29-1 and TRBJ2-5, with D perhaps TRBD1 or TRBD2 (5 bases each). The germline V and J ends were trimmed by 3 bases and 5 bases, with 10 bases remaining between them. The germline V gene encodes CDR1 SQVTM and CDR2 ANQGSEA. The CDR3 has 12 residues.

Ten or more counts support this clonotype. The rearrangement joins TRBV4-3 to TRBJ2-3; 7 bases agree with TRBD2. V was pared by 1 base and J by 6 bases, with 10 bases of the junction left unmatched. Per the germline V gene, CDR1 is LGHNA and CDR2 is YSLEER. The CDR3 is 16 residues long. The CDR3 reads CASSQAGGRAIDTQYF. The DNA for the CDR3 is TGCGCCAGCAGCCAAGCCGGCGGGAGAGCGATTGATACGCAGTATTTT.

This clonotype has a handful of counts. CDR3 bases: TGTGCCAGCAGTACCCTGGGCGGGAGGCATCAAGAGACCCAGTACTTC. This codes for CASSTLGGRHQETQYF. The chain uses TRBV2 and TRBJ2-5, with 8 bases lining up with TRBD2. Germline CDR1 is SNHLY and CDR2 is FYNNEI. This CDR3 contains 16 residues. The V segment lost 5 bases and the J segment 2 bases; nucleotides outside the gene matches: 10.

This chain links TRBV7-2 with TRBJ2-7; 7 bases agree with TRBD2. V gave up 2 bases and J gave up 2 bases; unmatched junction bases: 12. Germline V gene sequence: CDR1 SGHTA, CDR2 FQGNSA. There are 17 residues in the CDR3. In DNA, the CDR3 is TGTGCCAGCAGCTTACGGCTCAGTCGGGGAGGGCCCTACGAGCAGTACTTC. Translating gives CASSLRLSRGGPYEQYF. Full variable domain (remainder filled in from reference TRBV7-2 and TRBJ2-7): GAGVSQSPSNKVTEKGKDVELRCDPISGHTALYWYRQSLGQGLEFLIYFQGNSAPDKSGLPSDRFSAERTGGSVSTLTIQRTQQEDSAVYLCASSLRLSRGGPYEQYFGPGTRLTVT.

This chain connects TRBV4-2 to TRBJ2-1, with 13 bases that match TRBD2. CDR1 and CDR2 from the germline V gene are LGHNA and YNFKEQ. This CDR3 comprises 15 residues. V gave up 0 bases and J gave up 15 bases; unmatched junction bases: 8. The chain's CDR3 is CASSQDSPTSGGLFF. CDR3 in DNA: TGTGCCAGCAGCCAAGATTCCCCGACTAGCGGGGGGTTGTTCTTC.

In this sample, this clonotype turned up a few times. The chain joins TRBV7-6 to TRBJ1-2; D might be TRBD1 (5 bases). The CDR3 consists of 17 residues. CDR1 SGHVS and CDR2 FNYEAQ come from the germline V gene. V lost 5 bases to trimming and J lost 0 bases, with 19 bases between them. The CDR3 DNA reads as TGTGCCAGCAGCCGACCCGAATCGGGGCGGACTAACTATGGCTACACCTTC. Its translation is CASSRPESGRTNYGYTF.

This clonotype was counted many times. The V and J genes are TRBV29-1 and TRBJ1-2; D is unclear. The CDR3 spans 11 residues. Trimming cost V 5 bases and J 4 bases, with 8 bases left between them. The germline CDR1 and CDR2 sequences are SQVTM and ANQGSEA. CDR3: CSVYNSYGYTF. The DNA for the CDR3 is TGCAGCGTTTACAATAGCTATGGCTACACCTTC.

In its sample, this clonotype was seen a few times. The chain joins TRBV7-9 to TRBJ2-2; 7 positions agree with TRBD2. This CDR3 has 16 amino acids. The V segment lost 0 bases and the J segment 5 bases; nucleotides outside the gene matches: 6. The germline CDR1 and CDR2 sequences are SEHNR and FQNEAQ (reference sequence). CDR3 nucleotide sequence: TGTGCCAGCAGCTTAGCAGGCGGGAGCGGTACCGGGGAGCTGTTTTTT. Translated, it gives CASSLAGGSGTGELFF.

The chain combines TRBV6-2 or TRBV6-3 with TRBJ2-3; 9 bases fit TRBD1. The CDR3 totals 14 residues. Germline lookup yields CDR1 MNHEY and CDR2 SVGEGT. V trimming: 5 bases; J trimming: 4 bases; junction bases outside the gene matches: 4. The CDR3, as DNA: TGTGCCAGCAGTAGGGACAGGGTCCCAGATACGCAGTATTTT. Its translation: CASSRDRVPDTQYF.

CDR3 bases: TGTGCCAGCAGCCCTCTGGACAGCCCGTTGGCTGAAGCTTTCTTT. It codes for CASSPLDSPLAEAFF. The chain recombines TRBV3-1 with TRBJ1-1; a weak D match, TRBD1 (6 bases). Trimming pared 4 bases from V and 6 bases from J, leaving 18 bases between. CDR3 size: 15 residues. Germline V gives CDR1 LGHDT, CDR2 YNNKEL (reference sequence). Looking up the rest from reference TRBV3-1 and TRBJ1-1 gives the full variable domain: DTAVSQTPKYLVTQMGNDKSIKCEQNLGHDTMYWYKQDSKKFLKIMFSYNNKELIINETVPNRFSPKSPDKAHLNLHINSLELGDSAVYFCASSPLDSPLAEAFFGQGTRLTVV.